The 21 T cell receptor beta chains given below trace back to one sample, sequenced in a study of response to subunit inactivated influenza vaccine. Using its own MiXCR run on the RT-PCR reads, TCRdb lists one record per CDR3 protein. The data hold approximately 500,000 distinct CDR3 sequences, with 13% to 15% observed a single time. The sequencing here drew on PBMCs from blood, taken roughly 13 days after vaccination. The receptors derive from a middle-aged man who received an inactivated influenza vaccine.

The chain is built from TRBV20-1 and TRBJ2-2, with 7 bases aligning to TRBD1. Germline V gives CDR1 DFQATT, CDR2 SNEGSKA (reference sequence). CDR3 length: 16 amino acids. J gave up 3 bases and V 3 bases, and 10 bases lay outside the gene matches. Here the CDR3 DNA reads TGCAGTGCTAGCAGCCGAATGGGACAGCACACCGGGGAGCTGTTTTTT. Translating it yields CSASSRMGQHTGELFF.

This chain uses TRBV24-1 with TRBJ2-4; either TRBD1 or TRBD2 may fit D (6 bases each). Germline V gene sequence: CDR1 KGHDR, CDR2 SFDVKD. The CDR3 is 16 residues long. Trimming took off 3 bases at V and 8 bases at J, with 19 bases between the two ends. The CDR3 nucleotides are TGTGCCACCAGTGATCCTTTGGTGGAGGGGGTGGACATTCAGTACTTC. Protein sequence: CATSDPLVEGVDIQYF.

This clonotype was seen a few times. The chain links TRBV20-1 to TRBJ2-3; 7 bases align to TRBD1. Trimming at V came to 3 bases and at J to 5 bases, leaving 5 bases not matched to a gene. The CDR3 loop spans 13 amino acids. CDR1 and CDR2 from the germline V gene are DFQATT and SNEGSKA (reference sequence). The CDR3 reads CSASSNRGDTQYF. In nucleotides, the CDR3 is TGCAGTGCTAGCTCCAACAGGGGAGATACGCAGTATTTT.

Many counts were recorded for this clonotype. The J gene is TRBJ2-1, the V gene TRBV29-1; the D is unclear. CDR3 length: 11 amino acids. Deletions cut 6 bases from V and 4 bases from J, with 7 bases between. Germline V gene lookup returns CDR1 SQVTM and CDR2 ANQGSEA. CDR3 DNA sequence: TGCAGCGTGGTGATTTACAATGAGCAGTTCTTC. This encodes CSVVIYNEQFF.

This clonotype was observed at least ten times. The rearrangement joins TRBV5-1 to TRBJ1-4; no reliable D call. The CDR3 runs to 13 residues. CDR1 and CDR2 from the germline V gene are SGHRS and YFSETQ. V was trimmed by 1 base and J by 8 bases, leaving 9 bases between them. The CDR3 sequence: CASSLFAEEKLFF. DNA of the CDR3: TGCGCCAGCAGCTTGTTTGCGGAAGAAAAACTGTTTTTT.

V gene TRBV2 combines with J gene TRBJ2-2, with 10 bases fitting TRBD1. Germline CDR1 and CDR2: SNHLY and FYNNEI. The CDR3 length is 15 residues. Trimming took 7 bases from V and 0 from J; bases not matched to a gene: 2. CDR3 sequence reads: CASTGQGTNTGELFF. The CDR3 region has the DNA TGTGCCAGCACGGGACAGGGGACGAACACCGGGGAGCTGTTTTTT.

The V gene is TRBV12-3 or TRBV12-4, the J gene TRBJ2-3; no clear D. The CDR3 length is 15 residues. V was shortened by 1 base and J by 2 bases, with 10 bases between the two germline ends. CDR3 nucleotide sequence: TGTGCCAGCAGTTTAGGAAAGGGAATCACAGATACGCAGTATTTT. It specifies CASSLGKGITDTQYF.

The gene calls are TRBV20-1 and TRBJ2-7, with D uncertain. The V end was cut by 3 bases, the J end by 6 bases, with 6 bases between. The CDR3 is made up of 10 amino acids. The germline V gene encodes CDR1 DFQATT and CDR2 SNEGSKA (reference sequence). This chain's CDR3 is CSASLAEQYF. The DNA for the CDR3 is TGCAGTGCTAGTTTGGCCGAGCAGTACTTC.

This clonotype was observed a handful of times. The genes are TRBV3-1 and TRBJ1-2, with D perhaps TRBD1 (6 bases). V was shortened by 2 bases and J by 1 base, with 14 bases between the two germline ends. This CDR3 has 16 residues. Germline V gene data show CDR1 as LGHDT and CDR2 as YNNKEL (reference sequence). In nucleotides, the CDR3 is TGTGCCAGCAGCCAAAGGGGATCCAGGGGTAACTATGGCTACACCTTC. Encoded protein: CASSQRGSRGNYGYTF.

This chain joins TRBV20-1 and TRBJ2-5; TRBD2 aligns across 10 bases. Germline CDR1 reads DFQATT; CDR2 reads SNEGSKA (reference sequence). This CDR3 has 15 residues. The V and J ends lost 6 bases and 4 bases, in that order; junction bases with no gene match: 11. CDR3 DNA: TGCAGTGCGCGGCCTAGCGGGAGTTATCGAGAGACCCAGTACTTC. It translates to CSARPSGSYRETQYF.

As DNA, the CDR3 is TGCGCCAGCAGCCAAGGACAACGCACTGAAGCTTTCTTT. Protein product: CASSQGQRTEAFF. This sequence joins TRBV5-1 and TRBJ1-1; D perhaps matches TRBD1 (5 bases). The CDR3 consists of 13 residues. V was cut by 4 bases and J by 4 bases, with 11 bases left in between. The germline CDR1 and CDR2 sequences are SGHRS and YFSETQ.

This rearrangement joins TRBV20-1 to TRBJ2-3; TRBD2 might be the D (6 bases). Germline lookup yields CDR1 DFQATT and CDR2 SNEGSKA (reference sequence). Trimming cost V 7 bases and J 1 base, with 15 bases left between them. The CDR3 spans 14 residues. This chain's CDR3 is CSVQGRRGTDTQYF. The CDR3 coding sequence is TGCAGTGTGCAGGGTCGGAGGGGCACAGATACGCAGTATTTT.

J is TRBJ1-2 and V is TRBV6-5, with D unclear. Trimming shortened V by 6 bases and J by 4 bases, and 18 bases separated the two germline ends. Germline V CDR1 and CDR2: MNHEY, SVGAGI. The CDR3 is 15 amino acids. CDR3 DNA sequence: TGTGCCAGCAGGTACAGAGCTAGAGGTGGCTATGGCTACACCTTC. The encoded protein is CASRYRARGGYGYTF.

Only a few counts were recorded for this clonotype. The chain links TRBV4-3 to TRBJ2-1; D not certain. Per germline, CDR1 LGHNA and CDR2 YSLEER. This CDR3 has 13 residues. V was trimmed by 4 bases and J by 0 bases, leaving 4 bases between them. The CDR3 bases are TGCGCCAGCAGCCGTTACTCCTACAATGAGCAGTTCTTC. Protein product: CASSRYSYNEQFF.

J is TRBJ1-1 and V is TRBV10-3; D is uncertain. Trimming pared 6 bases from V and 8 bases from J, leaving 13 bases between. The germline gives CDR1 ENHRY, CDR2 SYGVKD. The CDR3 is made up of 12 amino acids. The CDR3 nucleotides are TGTGCCATCAGGGATGCTACCGGGGAAGCTTTCTTT. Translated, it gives CAIRDATGEAFF.

CDR3 in DNA: TGCGCCCTAACCTCTCAGGGTAGAGAGACCCAGTACTTC. Protein sequence: CALTSQGRETQYF. V and J are TRBV5-1 and TRBJ2-5, with D maybe TRBD1 (5 bases). V was cut by 10 bases and J by 4 bases, with 17 bases left in between. CDR1 is SGHRS and CDR2 is YFSETQ in the germline V gene. This CDR3 is built from 13 residues.

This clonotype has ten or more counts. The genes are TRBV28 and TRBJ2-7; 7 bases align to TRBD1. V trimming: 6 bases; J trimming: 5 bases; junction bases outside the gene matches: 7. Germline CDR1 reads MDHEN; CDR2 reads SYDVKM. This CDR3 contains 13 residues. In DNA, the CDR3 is TGTGCCAGCAGGTTAGAGGGGGCCCACGAGCAGTACTTC. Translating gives CASRLEGAHEQYF.

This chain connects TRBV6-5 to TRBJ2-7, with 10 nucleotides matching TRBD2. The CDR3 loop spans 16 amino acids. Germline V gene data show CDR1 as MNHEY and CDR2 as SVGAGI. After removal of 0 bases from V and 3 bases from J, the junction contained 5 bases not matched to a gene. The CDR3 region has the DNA TGTGCCAGCAGTTACTCGATCCTAGCGGGAGTCTACGAGCAGTACTTC. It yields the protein CASSYSILAGVYEQYF.

CDR3 DNA sequence: TGTGCCAGCAGCGGGACATACTATGGCTACACCTTC. It encodes CASSGTYYGYTF. The chain combines TRBV28 with TRBJ1-2; the D gene is possibly TRBD1 (6 bases). The V gene lost 6 bases and the J gene lost 3 bases, with 8 bases spanning the gap. The CDR3 is 12 amino acids. CDR1 MDHEN and CDR2 SYDVKM come from the germline V gene.

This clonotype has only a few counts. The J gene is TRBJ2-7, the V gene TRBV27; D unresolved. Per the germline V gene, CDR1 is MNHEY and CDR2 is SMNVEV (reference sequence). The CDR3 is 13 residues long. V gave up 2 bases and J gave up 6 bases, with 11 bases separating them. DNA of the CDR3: TGTGCCAGCAGTTTAGCCGCCGGTCTCGAGCAGTACTTC. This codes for CASSLAAGLEQYF.

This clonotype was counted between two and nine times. The CDR3 sequence: CSAGLLAGVEETQYF. The CDR3 DNA is TGCAGTGCTGGTCTTCTAGCGGGGGTAGAAGAGACCCAGTACTTC. The V and J genes are TRBV20-1 and TRBJ2-5, with 10 bases that match TRBD2. This CDR3 has 15 amino acids. Losses at the gene ends were 5 bases for V and 3 bases for J; bases not matched to a gene: 9. CDR1 DFQATT and CDR2 SNEGSKA come from the germline V gene (reference sequence).